A selection of T cell receptor beta chains follows, all from one sample in a study of T cell responses to AZD1222 COVID-19 vaccine. The protocol was immunoSEQ multiplex PCR, while the TCRdb copy is restricted to in-frame clones and leaves out a portion. The sample lists about 84,000 clones; roughly 87% were seen once. The source material was peripheral blood, sampled on day 0 of AZD1222 vaccination. The receptors stem from an adult in good health. CDR3s include the opening cysteine and the closing phenylalanine or tryptophan.

v_gene,len,CDR3aa
TRBV5-4,16,CASSLAGGEGLYEQYF
TRBV5-1,14,CASSFEGRNTEAFF
TRBV30,12,CAWSVQGDEQYF
TRBV24-1,12,CAAAALLYERYF
TRBV2,17,CASSEAVGLYSNQPQHF
TRBV27,14,CASSPPGQSYEQYF
TRBV4-3,19,CASSQSIGTETHENTEAFF
TRBV5-1,16,CASSPAGRPFENTIYF
TRBV18,15,CASSPPRGQGYEQYF
TRBV20-1,15,CSASRPDEGGDIQYF
TRBV18,15,CASSPQMTGDYGYTF
TRBV5-1,15,CASSPRGGGTDTQYF
TRBV6-5,16,CASSYSGLAGRDTQYF
TRBV7-3,13,CASSLPSTDEQFF
TRBV27,15,CASSSLRTFDTEAFF
TRBV5-6,16,CASSLTGGGSNEKLFF
TRBV5-8,16,CASSAPGTGDFYPQHF
TRBV15,16,CATSRDGPLSNSPLHF
TRBV5-1,15,CASSFSGLENEKLFF
TRBV5-6,13,CASIPAGGDEQYF
TRBV18,16,CASSPSVGGTGNTIYF
TRBV11-3,16,CASSTGEGRGNTEAFF
TRBV6-5,13,CASRLAGVETQYF
TRBV5-6,15,CASSLFAQDAYGYTF
TRBV9,14,CASSVAGSGNTIYF
TRBV5-1,15,CASSPLAGYTDTQYF
TRBV20-1,11,CSASFDTEAFF
TRBV11-3,13,CASSLDGGRGYTF
TRBV6-2/TRBV6-3,14,CASSYRGRGYGYTF
TRBV19,17,CASSPSGLQGAREKLFF
TRBV5-1,14,CASSPGLALYEQYF
TRBV30,12,CAWSVANSPLHF
TRBV18,15,CASSPQTGVNEKLFF
TRBV19,16,CASSLQGAGVNTEAFF
TRBV3-1/TRBV3-2,13,CASSRDRDREQYF
TRBV6-1,15,CASSPSIDKGDTQYF
TRBV10-1,13,CASSVKRGETQYF
TRBV5-4,14,CASSLGLAKNIQYF
TRBV7-6,16,CASSRLEPTIQETQYF
TRBV7-3,17,CASSLDLRYGVSSPPYF
TRBV5-8,13,CASSFDGNQPQHF
TRBV7-6,18,CASSPLAGGLSSYNEQFF
TRBV6-5,15,CASSYGDTRGETQYF
TRBV24-1,16,CATSDHRDSSYNEQFF
TRBV6-6,16,CASSRPAGQGDYGYTF
TRBV6-5,15,CASRSPSGSPYEQYF